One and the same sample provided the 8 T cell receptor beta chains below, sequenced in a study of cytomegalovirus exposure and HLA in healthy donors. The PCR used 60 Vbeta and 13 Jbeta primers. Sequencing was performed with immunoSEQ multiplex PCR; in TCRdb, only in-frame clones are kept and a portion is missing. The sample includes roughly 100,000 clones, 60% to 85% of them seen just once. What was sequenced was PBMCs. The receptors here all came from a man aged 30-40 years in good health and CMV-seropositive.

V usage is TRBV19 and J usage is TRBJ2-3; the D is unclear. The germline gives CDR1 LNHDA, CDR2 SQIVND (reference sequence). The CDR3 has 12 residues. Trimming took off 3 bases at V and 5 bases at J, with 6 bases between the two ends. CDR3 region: CASSIGGDTQYF. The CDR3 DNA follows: TGTGCCAGTAGTATCGGCGGAGATACGCAGTATTTT.

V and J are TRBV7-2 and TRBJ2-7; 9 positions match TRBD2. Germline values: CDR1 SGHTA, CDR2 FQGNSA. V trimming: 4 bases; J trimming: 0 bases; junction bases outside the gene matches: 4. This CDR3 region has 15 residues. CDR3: CASSSSSGVSYEQYF. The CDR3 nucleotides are TGTGCCAGCAGCTCCTCTAGCGGGGTCTCCTACGAGCAGTACTTC. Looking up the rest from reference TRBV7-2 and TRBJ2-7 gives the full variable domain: GAGVSQSPSNKVTEKGKDVELRCDPISGHTALYWYRQSLGQGLEFLIYFQGNSAPDKSGLPSDRFSAERTGGSVSTLTIQRTQQEDSAVYLCASSSSSGVSYEQYFGPGTRLTVT.

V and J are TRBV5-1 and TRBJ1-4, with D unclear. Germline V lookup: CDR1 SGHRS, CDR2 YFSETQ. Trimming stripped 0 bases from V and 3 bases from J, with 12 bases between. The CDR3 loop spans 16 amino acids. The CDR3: CASSLGHRVANEKLFF. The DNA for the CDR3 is TGCGCCAGCAGCTTGGGACACCGAGTAGCTAATGAAAAACTGTTTTTT.

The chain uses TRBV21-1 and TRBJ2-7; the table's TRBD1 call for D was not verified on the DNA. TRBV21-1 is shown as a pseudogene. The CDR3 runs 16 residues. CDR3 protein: CASSNRRTDMTYEQYF. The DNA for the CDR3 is TGTGCCAGCAGCAATCGTAGGACAGACATGACCTACGAGCAGTACTTC.

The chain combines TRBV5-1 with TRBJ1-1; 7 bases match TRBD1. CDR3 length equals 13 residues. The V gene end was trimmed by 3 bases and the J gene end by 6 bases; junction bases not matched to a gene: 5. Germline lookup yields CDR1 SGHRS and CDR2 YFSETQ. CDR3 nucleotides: TGCGCCAGCAGCTCAAGGCAGGGGGCTGAAGCTTTCTTT. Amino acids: CASSSRQGAEAFF.

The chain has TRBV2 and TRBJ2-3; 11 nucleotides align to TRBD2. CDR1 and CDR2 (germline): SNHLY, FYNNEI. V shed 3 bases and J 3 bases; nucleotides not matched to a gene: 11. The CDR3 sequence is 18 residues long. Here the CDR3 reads CASSDYILAGGLTDTQYF. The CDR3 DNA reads TGTGCCAGCAGTGACTACATATTAGCGGGGGGGCTGACAGATACGCAGTATTTT. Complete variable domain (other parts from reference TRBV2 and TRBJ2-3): EPEVTQTPSHQVTQMGQEVILRCVPISNHLYFYWYRQILGQKVEFLVSFYNNEISEKSEIFDDQFSVERPDGSNFTLKIRSTKLEDSAMYFCASSDYILAGGLTDTQYFGPGTRLTVL.

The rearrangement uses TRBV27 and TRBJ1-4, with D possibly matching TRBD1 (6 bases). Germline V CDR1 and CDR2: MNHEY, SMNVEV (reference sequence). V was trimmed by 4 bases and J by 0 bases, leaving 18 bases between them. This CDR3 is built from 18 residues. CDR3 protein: CASSSTPSTGATNEKLFF. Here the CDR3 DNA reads TGTGCCAGCAGTTCCACCCCCTCGACAGGCGCAACTAATGAAAAACTGTTTTTT.

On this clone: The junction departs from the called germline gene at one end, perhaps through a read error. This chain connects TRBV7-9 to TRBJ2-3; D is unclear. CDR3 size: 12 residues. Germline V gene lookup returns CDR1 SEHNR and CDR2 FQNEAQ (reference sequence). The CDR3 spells CSSTLTTDTQYF. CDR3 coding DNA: TGTTCCAGCACGCTAACCACAGATACGCAGTATTTT.